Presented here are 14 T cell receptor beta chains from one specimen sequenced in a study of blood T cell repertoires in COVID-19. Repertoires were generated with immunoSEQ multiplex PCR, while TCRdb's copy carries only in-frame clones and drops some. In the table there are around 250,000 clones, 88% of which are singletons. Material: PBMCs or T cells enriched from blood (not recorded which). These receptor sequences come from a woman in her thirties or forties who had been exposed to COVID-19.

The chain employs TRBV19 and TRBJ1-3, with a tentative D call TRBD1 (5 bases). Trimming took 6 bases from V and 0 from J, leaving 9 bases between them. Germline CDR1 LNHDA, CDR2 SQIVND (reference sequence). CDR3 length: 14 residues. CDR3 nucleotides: TGTGCCAGTAGCCCGACAGACTCTGGAAACACCATATATTTT. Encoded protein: CASSPTDSGNTIYF.

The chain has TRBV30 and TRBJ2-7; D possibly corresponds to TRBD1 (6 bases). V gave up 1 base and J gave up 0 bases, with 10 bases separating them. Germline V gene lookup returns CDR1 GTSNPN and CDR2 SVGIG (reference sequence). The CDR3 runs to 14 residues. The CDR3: CAWSGGRSSYEQYF. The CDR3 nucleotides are TGTGCCTGGAGTGGGGGGCGGAGCTCCTACGAGCAGTACTTC. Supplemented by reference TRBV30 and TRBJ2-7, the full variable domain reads SQTIHQWPATLVQPVGSPLSLECTVEGTSNPNLYWYRQAAGRGLQLLFYSVGIGQISSEVPQNLSASRPQDRQFILSSKKLLLSDSGFYLCAWSGGRSSYEQYFGPGTRLTVT.

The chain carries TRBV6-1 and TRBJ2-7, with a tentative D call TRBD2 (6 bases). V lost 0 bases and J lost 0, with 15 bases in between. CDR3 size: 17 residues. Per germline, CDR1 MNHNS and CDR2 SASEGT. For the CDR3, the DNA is TGTGCCAGCAGTGAAGCGAAGTTGGGGGGTAGCTCCTACGAGCAGTACGTC. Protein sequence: CASSEAKLGGSSYEQYV.

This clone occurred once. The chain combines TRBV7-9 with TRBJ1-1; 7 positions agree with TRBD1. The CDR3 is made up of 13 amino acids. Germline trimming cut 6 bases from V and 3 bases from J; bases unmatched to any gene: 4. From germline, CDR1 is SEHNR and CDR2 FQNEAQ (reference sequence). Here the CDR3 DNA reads TGTGCCAGCAGAGGGGACAGCTACACTGAAGCTTTCTTT. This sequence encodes CASRGDSYTEAFF.

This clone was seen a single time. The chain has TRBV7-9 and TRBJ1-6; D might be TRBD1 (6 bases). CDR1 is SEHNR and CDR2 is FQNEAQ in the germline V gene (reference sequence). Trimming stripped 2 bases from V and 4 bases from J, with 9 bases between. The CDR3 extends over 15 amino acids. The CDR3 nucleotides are TGTGCCAGCAGCTTAAACGGACAGTATAATTCACCCCTCCACTTT. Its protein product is CASSLNGQYNSPLHF.

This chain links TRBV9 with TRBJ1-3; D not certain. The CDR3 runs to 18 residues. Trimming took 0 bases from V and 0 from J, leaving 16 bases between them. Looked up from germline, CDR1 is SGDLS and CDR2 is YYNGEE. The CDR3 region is CASSVGRGGPSSGNTIYF. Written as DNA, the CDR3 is TGTGCCAGCAGCGTAGGACGTGGAGGGCCAAGCTCTGGAAACACCATATATTTT.

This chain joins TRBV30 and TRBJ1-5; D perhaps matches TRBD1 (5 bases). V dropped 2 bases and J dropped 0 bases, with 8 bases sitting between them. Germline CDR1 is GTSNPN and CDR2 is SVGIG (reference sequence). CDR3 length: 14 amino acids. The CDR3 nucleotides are TGTGCCTGGAGTCGGGGACTTAGCAATCAGCCCCAGCATTTT. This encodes CAWSRGLSNQPQHF.

The CDR3 region has the DNA TGCGCCAGCAGTTCCGGGACAGGGGACTACAATGAGCAGTTCTTC. Protein sequence: CASSSGTGDYNEQFF. V is TRBV5-1 and J is TRBJ2-1; TRBD1 agrees at 10 bases. Germline CDR1 and CDR2: SGHRS and YFSETQ. V shed 5 bases and J 3 bases; nucleotides not matched to a gene: 5. The CDR3 is made up of 15 amino acids.

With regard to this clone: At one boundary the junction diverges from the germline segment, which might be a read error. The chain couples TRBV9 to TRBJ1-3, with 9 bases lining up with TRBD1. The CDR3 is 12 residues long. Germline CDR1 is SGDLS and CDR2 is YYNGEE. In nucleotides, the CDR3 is TGTGCCAGCAGCCCAACCCGGGACAGGGTGGATTTT. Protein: CASSPTRDRVDF.

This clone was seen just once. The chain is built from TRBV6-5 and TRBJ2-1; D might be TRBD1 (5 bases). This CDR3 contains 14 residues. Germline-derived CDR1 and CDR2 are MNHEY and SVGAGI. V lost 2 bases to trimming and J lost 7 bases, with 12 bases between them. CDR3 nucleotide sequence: TGTGCCAGCAGTTACCAGGGTGTGGATAATGAGCAGTTCTTC. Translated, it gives CASSYQGVDNEQFF.

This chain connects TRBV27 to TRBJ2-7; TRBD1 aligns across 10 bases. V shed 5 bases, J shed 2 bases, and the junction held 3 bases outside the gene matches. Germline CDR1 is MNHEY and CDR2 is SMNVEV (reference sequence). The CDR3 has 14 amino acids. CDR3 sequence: CASSRDRGPYEQYF. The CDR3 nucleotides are TGTGCCAGCAGTCGAGACAGGGGGCCCTACGAGCAGTACTTC.

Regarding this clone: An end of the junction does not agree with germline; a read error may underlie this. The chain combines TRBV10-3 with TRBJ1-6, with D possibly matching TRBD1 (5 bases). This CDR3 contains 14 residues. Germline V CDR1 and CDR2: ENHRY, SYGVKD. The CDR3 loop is CATQGSSDNSPLHF. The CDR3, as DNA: TGTGCCACCCAGGGATCCTCCGATAATTCACCCCTCCACTTT.

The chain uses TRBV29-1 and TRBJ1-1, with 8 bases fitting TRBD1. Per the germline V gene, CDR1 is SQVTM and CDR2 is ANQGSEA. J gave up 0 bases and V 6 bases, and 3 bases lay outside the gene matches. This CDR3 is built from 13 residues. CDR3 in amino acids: CSVRTGLNTEAFF. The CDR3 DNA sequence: TGCAGCGTCCGGACAGGGTTGAACACTGAAGCTTTCTTT. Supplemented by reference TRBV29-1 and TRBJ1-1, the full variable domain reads SAVISQKPSRDICQRGTSLTIQCQVDSQVTMMFWYRQQPGQSLTLIATANQGSEATYESGFVIDKFPISRPNLTFSTLTVSNMSPEDSSIYLCSVRTGLNTEAFFGQGTRLTVV.

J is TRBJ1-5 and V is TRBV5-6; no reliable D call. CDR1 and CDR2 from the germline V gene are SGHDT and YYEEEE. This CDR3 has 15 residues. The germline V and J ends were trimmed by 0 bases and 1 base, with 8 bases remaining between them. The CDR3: CASSLGRLSNQPQHF. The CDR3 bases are TGTGCCAGCAGCTTGGGGAGACTAAGCAATCAGCCCCAGCATTTT.